A selection of T cell receptor beta chains follows, all from one sample in a study of cytomegalovirus exposure and HLA in healthy donors. Some clones are missing from TCRdb's copy, which holds only in-frame ones; the method was immunoSEQ multiplex PCR. The data contain about 140,000 clones, about three quarters of them singletons. The specimen was PBMCs. Receptor source: a man between 18 and 29 years old in good health and CMV-seronegative. Each CDR3 is given with its conserved first and last residue. D genes are given only for firm matches. Not all rows give a size; the values are once, few, many and, for expanded clones, a class.

TRBV7-2,NA,TRBJ1-2,TRBD1,CASSLGQGDGYTF,TGTGCCAGCAGCTTAGGACAGGGAGATGGCTACACCTTC
TRBV19,NA,TRBJ1-4,NA,CASSSRSIRRTNEKLFF,TGTGCCAGTAGTTCGCGTTCGATTAGGAGGACTAATGAAAAACTGTTTTTT
TRBV6-5,NA,TRBJ2-7,NA,CASSWGVEQYF,TGTGCCAGCAGTTGGGGGGTCGAGCAGTACTTC
TRBV21-1,NA,TRBJ1-1,NA,CASHRCPGQGPATGIEAFF,TGTGCCAGCCATCGATGTCCGGGACAGGGGCCCGCAACGGGTATTGAAGCTTTCTTT
TRBV7-2,NA,TRBJ2-5,NA,CASSLTSGRETQYF,TGTGCCAGCAGCTTAACCTCGGGGAGAGAGACCCAGTACTTC
TRBV7-3,NA,TRBJ2-3,TRBD2,CASSFQPTSVGTDTQYF,TGTGCCAGCAGCTTCCAGCCCACTAGCGTTGGGACAGATACGCAGTATTTT
TRBV2,few,TRBJ1-1,TRBD1,CASSAGQGYTEAFF,TGTGCCAGCAGTGCGGGACAGGGATACACTGAAGCTTTCTTT
TRBV7-2,NA,TRBJ2-7,TRBD2,CASSLEGTSGYEQYF,TGTGCCAGCAGCTTAGAGGGGACTAGCGGGTACGAGCAGTACTTC
TRBV7-9,once,TRBJ2-7,NA,CASSSSINRDKSYEQYF,TGTGCCAGCAGCTCATCAATAAACCGGGACAAGTCCTACGAGCAGTACTTC
TRBV5-1,NA,TRBJ2-3,NA,CASSHSTTGNSADTQYF,TGCGCCAGCAGCCATTCAACAACAGGGAATAGCGCAGATACGCAGTATTTT
TRBV9,NA,TRBJ1-2,NA,CASSVGGLYGYTF,TGTGCCAGCAGCGTAGGGGGGCTCTATGGCTACACCTTC
TRBV6-5,NA,TRBJ2-7,NA,CATVDSTEQYF,TGTGCCACCGTAGACTCAACCGAGCAGTACTTC
TRBV6-5,NA,TRBJ2-5,TRBD2,CASGRLAGVSETQYF,TGTGCCAGCGGGAGACTAGCGGGAGTTTCGGAGACCCAGTACTTC
TRBV2,once,TRBJ1-1,NA,CASSPQGNTEAFF,TGTGCCAGCAGTCCACAGGGGAACACTGAAGCTTTCTTT
TRBV9,NA,TRBJ1-2,NA,CASSVRVSGGYTF,TGTGCCAGCAGCGTCAGGGTTTCGGGTGGCTACACCTTC
TRBV28,NA,TRBJ2-7,TRBD1,CASSAPGTASYEQYF,TGTGCCAGCAGCGCACCCGGGACAGCTTCCTACGAGCAGTACTTC
TRBV18,NA,TRBJ1-5,NA,CASSPQSNQPQHF,TGTGCCAGCTCACCCCAAAGCAATCAGCCCCAGCATTTT
TRBV30,NA,TRBJ1-1,TRBD1,CAGYGQGVSEAFF,TGTGCGGGTTACGGACAGGGGGTATCTGAAGCTTTCTTT
TRBV6-1,NA,TRBJ2-4,TRBD1,CASMDGTGRVAIQYF,TGTGCCAGCATGGACGGGACAGGGAGGGTGGCCATTCAGTACTTC
TRBV30,NA,TRBJ1-1,NA,CAWSLTTYTEAFF,TGTGCCTGGAGTTTGACGACTTACACTGAAGCTTTCTTT
TRBV11-2,NA,TRBJ2-3,NA,CASSLPGLSDTQYF,TGTGCCAGCAGCCTACCGGGACTGTCAGATACGCAGTATTTT
TRBV7-9,NA,TRBJ1-3,TRBD1,CASSYWDSTGNTIYF,TGTGCCAGCAGCTACTGGGACAGCACTGGAAACACCATATATTTT
TRBV5-6,NA,TRBJ2-3,TRBD2,CASSRLAGGTDTQYF,TGTGCCAGCAGCCGCCTAGCGGGGGGCACAGATACGCAGTATTTT
TRBV6-1,NA,TRBJ2-1,NA,CASRPDSYNEQFF,TGTGCCAGCAGACCTGACAGTTACAATGAGCAGTTCTTC
TRBV30,NA,TRBJ1-5,TRBD1,CAWNTQGAAQPQHF,TGTGCCTGGAATACACAGGGGGCAGCTCAGCCCCAGCATTTT
TRBV29-1,NA,TRBJ1-1,NA,CSVLVGRANTEAFF,TGCAGCGTCTTAGTCGGGAGGGCTAACACTGAAGCTTTCTTT
TRBV4-1,NA,TRBJ1-2,NA,CASSPIDRGGAYGYTF,TGCGCCAGCAGCCCTATCGACAGAGGGGGGGCTTATGGCTACACCTTC
TRBV5-1,NA,TRBJ1-1,NA,CASSLGGRGGFIVF,TGCGCCAGCAGCTTGGGGGGGAGGGGCGGCTTTATAGTCTTT
TRBV5-1,few,TRBJ1-2,NA,CASSTGRGKHGYTF,TGCGCCAGCAGCACCGGCCGAGGGAAACATGGCTACACCTTC
TRBV5-1,once,TRBJ2-7,TRBD2,CASKTSGSRIEYF,TGCGCCAGCAAGACTAGCGGGAGTAGGATAGAGTACTTC
TRBV4-1,few,TRBJ2-1,TRBD2,CASSPGRGLTTYNEQFF,TGCGCCAGCAGCCCTGGCCGGGGACTAACCACCTACAATGAGCAGTTCTTC
TRBV30,NA,TRBJ2-1,NA,CAWSVLARVSYNEQFF,TGTGCCTGGAGTGTCCTAGCGCGGGTCTCCTACAATGAGCAGTTCTTC
TRBV5-1,NA,TRBJ2-3,NA,CASSPGGAGSTDTQYF,TGCGCCAGCAGCCCTGGTGGCGCGGGTAGCACAGATACGCAGTATTTT
TRBV19,NA,TRBJ2-7,NA,CASSPRGVPAEQYF,TGTGCCAGTAGTCCCCGAGGAGTCCCGGCCGAGCAGTACTTC
TRBV29-1,NA,TRBJ1-1,TRBD1,CSVVGQGATEAFF,TGCAGCGTTGTGGGACAGGGGGCGACTGAAGCTTTCTTT
TRBV5-6,NA,TRBJ2-7,TRBD1,CASSLLTGFLQYEQYF,TGTGCCAGCAGCTTGTTGACAGGGTTCTTGCAATACGAGCAGTACTTC
TRBV4-1,NA,TRBJ1-6,NA,CASSQEPQGYNSPLHF,TGCGCCAGCAGCCAGGAACCCCAGGGATATAATTCACCCCTCCACTTT
TRBV27,few,TRBJ1-5,NA,CASSLMPGLNQPQHF,TGTGCCAGCAGTTTAATGCCAGGGCTCAATCAGCCCCAGCATTTT
TRBV5-1,NA,TRBJ1-2,TRBD1,CASSVGTANYGYTF,TGCGCCAGCAGCGTCGGGACAGCTAACTATGGCTACACCTTC
TRBV2,NA,TRBJ2-3,NA,CASSERVAALRDTQYF,TGTGCCAGCAGTGAACGGGTAGCGGCCCTTCGAGATACGCAGTATTTT
TRBV6-5,NA,TRBJ1-1,NA,CASSTGQNTEAFF,TGTGCCAGCAGTACGGGACAGAACACTGAAGCTTTCTTT
TRBV27,once,TRBJ2-7,NA,CASSYSAGPTYEQYF,TGTGCCAGCAGTTATTCGGCGGGGCCGACCTACGAGCAGTACTTC
TRBV6-1,NA,TRBJ1-1,TRBD1,CASSRSRGDTEAFF,TGTGCCAGCAGTAGGTCCAGGGGGGACACTGAAGCTTTCTTT
TRBV21-1,NA,TRBJ1-6,NA,CASSKVPDRDNNSPLHF,TGTGCCAGCAGCAAAGTACCGGACAGGGACAATAATTCACCCCTCCACTTT
TRBV28,NA,TRBJ1-4,TRBD1,CASSYTGTENEKLFF,TGTGCCAGCAGTTATACCGGGACAGAGAATGAAAAACTGTTTTTT
TRBV11-2,few,TRBJ2-1,NA,CASSLVGGGSPFTNEQFF,TGTGCCAGCAGCTTAGTAGGCGGAGGCTCCCCCTTTACCAATGAGCAGTTCTTC
TRBV6-1,NA,TRBJ1-2,NA,CASSAAPGFSLHGYTF,TGTGCCAGCAGTGCCGCCCCTGGTTTTAGTCTTCATGGCTACACCTTC
TRBV6-5,NA,TRBJ1-1,NA,CASRRDNFEAFF,TGTGCCAGCAGACGAGACAATTTTGAGGCTTTCTTT